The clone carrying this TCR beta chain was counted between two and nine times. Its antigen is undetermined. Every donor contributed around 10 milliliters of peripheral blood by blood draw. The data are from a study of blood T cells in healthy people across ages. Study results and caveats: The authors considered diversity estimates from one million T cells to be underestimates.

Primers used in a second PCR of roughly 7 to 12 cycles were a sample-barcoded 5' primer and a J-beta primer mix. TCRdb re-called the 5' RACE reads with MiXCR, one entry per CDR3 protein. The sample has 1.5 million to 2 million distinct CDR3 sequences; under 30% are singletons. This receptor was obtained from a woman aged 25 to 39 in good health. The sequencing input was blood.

CDR3 nucleotides: TGTGCCAGCAGTGGGATGGCGATAACGAATGAAAAACTGTTTTTT. Its translation: CASSGMAITNEKLFF. The chain recombines TRBV6-6 with TRBJ1-4, with no clear D. V lost 5 bases, J lost 5 bases, and 15 bases lay in between. The CDR3 is 15 residues long. CDR1 MNHNY and CDR2 SVGAGI come from the germline V gene (reference sequence).